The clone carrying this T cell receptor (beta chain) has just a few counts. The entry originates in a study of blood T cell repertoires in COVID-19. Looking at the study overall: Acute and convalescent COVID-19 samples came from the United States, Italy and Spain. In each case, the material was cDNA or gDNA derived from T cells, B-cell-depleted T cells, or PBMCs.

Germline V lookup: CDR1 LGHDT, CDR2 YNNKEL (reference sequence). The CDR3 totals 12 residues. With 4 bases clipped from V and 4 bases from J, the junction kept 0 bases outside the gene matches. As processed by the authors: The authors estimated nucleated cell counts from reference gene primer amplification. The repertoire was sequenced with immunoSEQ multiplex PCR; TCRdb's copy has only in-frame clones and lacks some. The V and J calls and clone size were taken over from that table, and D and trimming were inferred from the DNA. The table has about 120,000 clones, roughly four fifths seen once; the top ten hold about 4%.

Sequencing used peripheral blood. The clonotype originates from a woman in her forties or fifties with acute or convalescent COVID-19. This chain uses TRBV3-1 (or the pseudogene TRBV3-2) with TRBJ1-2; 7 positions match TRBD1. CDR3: CASSRDSYGYTF. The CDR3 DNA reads TGTGCCAGCAGCCGGGACAGCTATGGCTACACCTTC.